Each of the 26 T cell receptor beta chains below was sequenced from the same sample in a study of identical twins. Using its own MiXCR run on the 5' RACE reads, TCRdb lists one record per CDR3 protein. This sample yields roughly 770,000 distinct CDR3 sequences, of which roughly 20% are seen a single time; roughly 14% belongs to the top ten. The sample also formed part of further work on T cells expressing NK-cell markers.

Sequencing used PBMCs. Receptors originate from a woman under 30 in good health.

This clonotype was found a few times. V is TRBV4-3 and J is TRBJ2-1; 7 positions agree with TRBD2. Germline CDR1 and CDR2: LGHNA and YSLEER. CDR3 size: 16 residues. Trimming cost V 1 base and J 4 bases; bases outside gene matches: 7. The CDR3 loop is CASSQAPTSSYNEQFF. DNA of the CDR3: TGCGCCAGCAGCCAAGCTCCGACTAGCAGTTACAATGAGCAGTTCTTC.

CDR3 amino acids: CASSLDWRSYNEQFF. CDR3 sequence (DNA): TGCGCCAGCAGCTTGGACTGGCGCTCCTACAATGAGCAGTTCTTC. The rearrangement uses TRBV5-1 and TRBJ2-1; no reliable D call. Trimming stripped 0 bases from V and 0 bases from J, with 7 bases between. Germline lookup yields CDR1 SGHRS and CDR2 YFSETQ. CDR3 length equals 15 residues. Using reference TRBV5-1 and TRBJ2-1 for the parts outside the CDR3, the full variable domain is KAGVTQTPRYLIKTRGQQVTLSCSPISGHRSVSWYQQTPGQGLQFLFEYFSETQRNKGNFPGRFSGRQFSNSRSEMNVSTLELGDSALYLCASSLDWRSYNEQFFGPGTRLTVL.

The chain joins TRBV7-2 to TRBJ1-4; D remains unclear. V lost 1 base and J 10 bases, leaving 10 bases between the germline ends. Germline V gives CDR1 SGHTA, CDR2 FQGNSA. This CDR3 has 13 amino acids. The CDR3 DNA reads TGTGCCAGCAGCTTAGGGAGGGTTGGAAAACTGTTTTTT. Amino acids: CASSLGRVGKLFF.

This clonotype was recorded a few times. V usage is TRBV11-2 and J usage is TRBJ2-7, with D unresolved. Germline V gives CDR1 SGHAT, CDR2 FQNNGV. The ends were cut back, 0 bases at V and 7 bases at J, with 10 bases in the middle. The CDR3 sequence is 13 residues long. The CDR3 coding sequence is TGTGCCAGCAGCTTAGATGATGGGGATGAGCAGTACTTC. Translating gives CASSLDDGDEQYF.

The chain uses TRBV5-1 and TRBJ2-1, with D perhaps TRBD2 (5 bases). Trimming pared 0 bases from V and 5 bases from J, leaving 9 bases between. The CDR3 is 14 residues long. Germline CDR1 SGHRS, CDR2 YFSETQ. CDR3 sequence: CASSLDGLNNEQFF. For the CDR3, the DNA is TGCGCCAGCAGCTTGGACGGACTGAACAATGAGCAGTTCTTC.

V gene TRBV19 combines with J gene TRBJ2-2; D call uncertain. The CDR3 spans 14 residues. In germline, CDR1 is LNHDA, CDR2 SQIVND (reference sequence). The V and J ends lost 1 base and 3 bases respectively, with 6 bases between them. CDR3 residues: CASSIVRDTGELFF. Here the CDR3 DNA reads TGTGCCAGTAGTATAGTAAGGGACACCGGGGAGCTGTTTTTT.

This clonotype was seen more than once but under ten times. The chain combines TRBV7-9 with TRBJ2-7, with D possibly matching TRBD1 (5 bases). Germline-derived CDR1 and CDR2 are SEHNR and FQNEAQ (reference sequence). The V end was cut by 3 bases, the J end by 6 bases, with 18 bases between. CDR3 length equals 15 residues. The CDR3 region has the DNA TGTGCCAGCAGCTTCGAAGGGCAGGGATTATTCGAGCAGTACTTC. It yields the protein CASSFEGQGLFEQYF.

This clonotype occurred many times. The genes are TRBV29-1 and TRBJ2-5; D not certain. Per the germline V gene, CDR1 is SQVTM and CDR2 is ANQGSEA. The V end was cut by 2 bases, the J end by 2 bases, with 9 bases between. The CDR3 sequence is 13 residues long. CDR3 nucleotide sequence: TGCAGCGTTGAATCGGATTCGCAAGAGACCCAGTACTTC. It specifies CSVESDSQETQYF.

The chain recombines TRBV12-3 or TRBV12-4 with TRBJ2-2; the D gene is possibly TRBD1 (6 bases). The germline V and J ends were trimmed by 7 bases and 2 bases, with 17 bases remaining between them. This CDR3 has 16 amino acids. The CDR3, as DNA: TGTGCCAGCATAAAAATCCGGGACACCAACACCGGGGAGCTGTTTTTT. Encoded protein: CASIKIRDTNTGELFF.

V gene TRBV9 combines with J gene TRBJ2-7; D not resolved. Germline V CDR1 and CDR2: SGDLS, YYNGEE. The CDR3 is 14 residues long. V was trimmed by 4 bases and J by 3 bases, leaving 14 bases between them. CDR3 in DNA: TGTGCCAGCAGCCTCGGCTCCCGCAACTACGAGCAGTACTTC. This gives the protein CASSLGSRNYEQYF.

The chain is built from TRBV6-2 or TRBV6-3 and TRBJ2-7, with 7 bases matching TRBD2. This CDR3 is 13 amino acids long. Germline V gene sequence: CDR1 MNHEY, CDR2 SVGEGT. V dropped 4 bases and J dropped 5; count of bases not matched to a gene: 5. CDR3: CASSSTTSHEQYF. In DNA form, the CDR3 reads TGTGCCAGCAGTTCCACGACTAGCCACGAGCAGTACTTC.

This clonotype has a handful of counts. This could be a read error, since a much larger clone is one nucleotide away. This chain uses TRBV6-2 or TRBV6-3 with TRBJ1-3; D uncertain. Trimming took off 6 bases at V and 4 bases at J, with 4 bases between the two ends. This CDR3 is built from 11 residues. The germline CDR1 and CDR2 sequences are MNHEY and SVGEGT. This CDR3 reads CASSHGNTIYF. In DNA, the CDR3 is TGTGCCAGCAGCCACGGAAACACCATATATTTT.

This chain uses TRBV20-1 with TRBJ2-2; TRBD2 agrees at 13 bases. Germline lookup yields CDR1 DFQATT and CDR2 SNEGSKA (reference sequence). This CDR3 is 14 amino acids long. J gave up 7 bases and V 5 bases, and 4 bases lay outside the gene matches. CDR3 region: CSASGLAGYGELFF. CDR3 coding DNA: TGCAGTGCTTCGGGACTAGCGGGGTACGGGGAGCTGTTTTTT.

V usage is TRBV7-6 and J usage is TRBJ2-3; weak D call: TRBD1 (5 bases). The CDR3 loop spans 16 amino acids. Per germline, CDR1 SGHVS and CDR2 FNYEAQ. V lost 4 bases and J lost 0, with 14 bases in between. The CDR3 spells CASSWLTSGSTDTQYF. The CDR3 DNA is TGTGCCAGCAGCTGGCTCACTTCAGGGAGCACAGATACGCAGTATTTT.

This clonotype was recorded a few times. The chain employs TRBV12-3 or TRBV12-4 and TRBJ2-6; the D call may be TRBD1 or TRBD2 (5 bases each). The V gene lost 6 bases and the J gene lost 0 bases, with 15 bases spanning the gap. This CDR3 has 17 amino acids. In DNA, the CDR3 is TGTGCCAGCAGCCAGGGACGGAGCTTCTCTGGGGCCAACGTCCTGACTTTC. It codes for CASSQGRSFSGANVLTF.

This clonotype has only a few counts. The rearrangement uses TRBV20-1 and TRBJ1-2, with D possibly being TRBD1 (5 bases). V was clipped by 5 bases and J by 6 bases, with 10 bases between them. CDR1 and CDR2 (germline): DFQATT, SNEGSKA (reference sequence). CDR3 length equals 11 residues. The CDR3 DNA reads TGCAGTGCTGAAATGGGGCATGGCTACACCTTC. As protein: CSAEMGHGYTF.

The V gene is TRBV9, the J gene TRBJ1-3; D unclear. CDR1 is SGDLS, CDR2 YYNGEE, per germline. The CDR3 is 12 residues long. Trimming cost V 1 base and J 3 bases, with 2 bases left between them. The CDR3, as DNA: TGTGCCAGCAGCGTAAATGGAAACACCATATATTTT. Translated: CASSVNGNTIYF.

There are a few counts of this clonotype. V gene TRBV5-1 combines with J gene TRBJ1-2; 9 nucleotides line up with TRBD1. This CDR3 has 15 residues. The junction had 7 bases not matched to a gene; V was cut back by 5 bases and J by 2 bases. Germline V gene sequence: CDR1 SGHRS, CDR2 YFSETQ. The CDR3 DNA is TGCGCCAGCAGGCCGCCGGGACAGGGAAACTATGGCTACACCTTC. Translated, it gives CASRPPGQGNYGYTF.

The chain employs TRBV4-1 and TRBJ2-3; a possible D gene is TRBD2 (6 bases). V dropped 3 bases and J dropped 6 bases, with 25 bases sitting between them. Germline CDR1 and CDR2: MGHRA and YSYEKL. This CDR3 comprises 18 residues. As DNA, the CDR3 is TGCGCCAGCAGCCACCTTCCACGCGGGGCGGGCGGACCGGATACGCAGTATTTT. Protein product: CASSHLPRGAGGPDTQYF.

This clonotype has a handful of counts. The rearrangement joins TRBV12-3 or TRBV12-4 to TRBJ2-1, with 9 positions matching TRBD1. The V segment lost 0 bases and the J segment 6 bases; nucleotides outside the gene matches: 3. CDR3 size: 15 residues. CDR3 protein: CASSLAGTGRNEQFF. As DNA, the CDR3 is TGTGCCAGCAGTTTAGCTGGGACAGGGCGCAATGAGCAGTTCTTC.

This chain joins TRBV6-2 or TRBV6-3 and TRBJ1-2; D is unresolved. The CDR3 extends over 14 amino acids. V lost 7 bases, J lost 4 bases, and 16 bases lay in between. The V gene's germline CDR1 is MNHEY and CDR2 SVGEGT. The CDR3 DNA follows: TGTGCCAGCAACCGAAGGACGGACTTCTATGGCTACACCTTC. Residues: CASNRRTDFYGYTF.

This clonotype has more than one count but fewer than ten. The chain is built from TRBV6-1 and TRBJ1-1; 8 nucleotides line up with TRBD1. V dropped 6 bases and J dropped 9; count of bases not matched to a gene: 12. CDR1 is MNHNS and CDR2 is SASEGT in the germline V gene. The CDR3 sequence is 14 residues long. In DNA, the CDR3 is TGTGCCAGCAGCCGAAGACAGGGGCGAGATAAAGCTTTCTTT. It is translated as CASSRRQGRDKAFF.

This clonotype was counted many times. The chain combines TRBV10-3 with TRBJ2-7; no clear D gene. With 7 bases removed from V and 9 bases from J, the gap between germline ends came to 19 bases. Per the germline V gene, CDR1 is ENHRY and CDR2 is SYGVKD. The CDR3 length is 13 residues. The CDR3 DNA reads as TGTGCCATCACCGTCGACCCGAGGCAAGGGCAGTACTTC. This translates into CAITVDPRQGQYF.

The J gene is TRBJ2-7, the V gene TRBV7-9; TRBD2 matches 8 bases. Germline trimming cut 5 bases from V and 0 bases from J; bases unmatched to any gene: 3. Germline V gene sequence: CDR1 SEHNR, CDR2 FQNEAQ (reference sequence). There are 14 residues in the CDR3. The DNA for the CDR3 is TGTGCCAGCAGCGCGGGGGGCCTCTCCTACGAGCAGTACTTC. Translating it yields CASSAGGLSYEQYF.

The sample holds a few counts of this clonotype. The genes are TRBV6-1 and TRBJ1-1; the D gene is possibly TRBD1 (5 bases). The CDR3 totals 16 residues. Trimming pared 4 bases from V and 1 base from J, leaving 16 bases between. The germline V gene has CDR1 MNHNS and CDR2 SASEGT. This CDR3 is CASSARVVTPNTEAFF. The CDR3 DNA reads TGTGCCAGCAGTGCCAGGGTAGTCACACCGAACACTGAAGCTTTCTTT.

This clonotype was detected many times. The V gene is TRBV5-5, the J gene TRBJ1-1; D may be TRBD1 (5 bases). The CDR3 is 13 residues long. Trimming stripped 1 base from V and 6 bases from J, with 10 bases between. In germline, CDR1 is SGHKS, CDR2 YYEKEE (reference sequence). The CDR3 nucleotides read TGTGCCAGCAGCTTGACGGGACGGCCTGAAGCTTTCTTT. It encodes CASSLTGRPEAFF.